These 21 T cell receptor beta chains were all obtained from the same sample, sequenced in a study of T-cell reconstitution after alpha-beta-depleted transplantation in children. Preparation of the TCRbeta library involved a method that used unique molecular identifiers. Via MiXCR, TCRdb re-called the PCR reads, giving one row per CDR3 protein. Found here are 700,000 to 950,000 distinct CDR3 sequences, roughly 16% of them singletons; the top ten hold 5%. The source was PBMCs, mostly from graft donor cells, collected 360 days after TCRalphabeta/CD19-depleted stem cell transplant. Every receptor here comes from a male patient between 5 and 17 years old who had a stem cell transplant for acute lymphoblastic leukemia, so the T cells may come from the graft donor.

This clonotype appeared many times. This sequence joins TRBV5-1 and TRBJ2-5; D not resolved. The CDR3 totals 14 residues. Trimming left V 0 bases short and J 5 bases short, with 11 bases between. Germline assignment: CDR1 SGHRS and CDR2 YFSETQ. CDR3 sequence: CASSLVTLGETQYF. The CDR3 DNA sequence: TGCGCCAGCAGCTTGGTGACCCTCGGGGAGACCCAGTACTTC. The whole variable domain, filled in from reference TRBV5-1 and TRBJ2-5, reads KAGVTQTPRYLIKTRGQQVTLSCSPISGHRSVSWYQQTPGQGLQFLFEYFSETQRNKGNFPGRFSGRQFSNSRSEMNVSTLELGDSALYLCASSLVTLGETQYFGPGTRLLVL.

The sample holds a few counts of this clonotype. V usage is TRBV20-1 and J usage is TRBJ2-1; D may match TRBD1 or TRBD2 (5 bases each). The CDR3 is 11 amino acids. Germline CDR1 is DFQATT and CDR2 is SNEGSKA (reference sequence). With 7 bases removed from V and 9 bases from J, the gap between germline ends came to 13 bases. The CDR3 nucleotides read TGCAGTGTCCGACGGGGCGGTGAGCAGTTCTTC. Translating it yields CSVRRGGEQFF.

V usage is TRBV20-1 and J usage is TRBJ1-1, with 7 bases that match TRBD1. V shed 3 bases and J 3 bases; nucleotides not matched to a gene: 7. Germline CDR1 reads DFQATT; CDR2 reads SNEGSKA (reference sequence). The CDR3 spans 14 residues. The CDR3 sequence is CSARIPRGDTEAFF. CDR3 bases: TGCAGTGCTAGGATACCCAGGGGGGACACTGAAGCTTTCTTT.

This clonotype was recorded at least ten times. This chain connects TRBV27 to TRBJ2-5; no definite D call. The V and J ends lost 3 bases and 4 bases respectively, with 12 bases between them. CDR3 length equals 14 residues. CDR1 is MNHEY and CDR2 is SMNVEV in the germline V gene (reference sequence). The CDR3 sequence is CASSFVGMGETQYF. CDR3 coding DNA: TGTGCCAGCAGTTTCGTGGGAATGGGAGAGACCCAGTACTTC.

The sample holds many counts of this clonotype. The V call is TRBV9, the J call TRBJ2-1; D may correspond to TRBD1 or TRBD2 (6 bases each). There are 16 residues in the CDR3. The germline V gene encodes CDR1 SGDLS and CDR2 YYNGEE. V was pared by 3 bases and J by 8 bases, with 21 bases between. The chain's CDR3 is CASSEPKQGGIDEQFF. In nucleotides, the CDR3 is TGTGCCAGCAGCGAACCCAAACAGGGAGGAATAGATGAGCAGTTCTTC.

This clonotype was seen only a few times. The chain is built from TRBV29-1 and TRBJ2-5; no clear D gene. Germline-derived CDR1 and CDR2 are SQVTM and ANQGSEA. This CDR3 is built from 11 residues. Trimming pared 5 bases from V and 3 bases from J, leaving 7 bases between. CDR3 region: CSVRREETQYF. The CDR3 nucleotides read TGCAGCGTTAGAAGAGAAGAGACCCAGTACTTC.

The chain is built from TRBV7-6 and TRBJ1-4; D not resolved. V was cut by 1 base and J by 5 bases, with 8 bases left in between. Germline values: CDR1 SGHVS, CDR2 FNYEAQ. The CDR3 has 14 residues. CDR3 loop: CASSLERMNEKLFF. The CDR3 DNA reads as TGTGCCAGCAGCTTAGAACGGATGAATGAAAAACTGTTTTTT.

In its sample, this clonotype was seen a few times. The V and J genes are TRBV11-1 and TRBJ2-6, with a possible D match to TRBD2 (5 bases). The germline V and J ends were trimmed by 7 bases and 1 base, with 20 bases remaining between them. CDR1 is SGHAT and CDR2 is FQDESV in the germline V gene (reference sequence). CDR3 size: 18 residues. CDR3 DNA: TGTGCCAGCACCCTTGAGGGAGTTCCACTTTCTGGGGCCAACGTCCTGACTTTC. Encoded protein: CASTLEGVPLSGANVLTF.

This clonotype was recorded at least ten times. The genes are TRBV4-1 and TRBJ2-3, with a possible D match to TRBD2 (5 bases). V dropped 2 bases and J dropped 2 bases, with 20 bases sitting between them. From germline, CDR1 is MGHRA and CDR2 YSYEKL. There are 18 residues in the CDR3. The CDR3 region is CASSQQPSWLIPTDTQYF. For the CDR3, the DNA is TGCGCCAGCAGCCAACAACCTAGCTGGCTCATCCCCACAGATACGCAGTATTTT.

This clonotype was picked up a small number of times. The chain employs TRBV9 and TRBJ2-5; D not certain. Germline CDR1 and CDR2: SGDLS and YYNGEE. This CDR3 comprises 14 residues. V was pared by 3 bases and J by 1 base, with 10 bases between. The CDR3 DNA sequence: TGTGCCAGCAGCGATTGGCCAGTCCAAGAGACCCAGTACTTC. Translated, it gives CASSDWPVQETQYF.

The CDR3 here is CATSDYRDSRNEQFF. CDR3 coding DNA: TGTGCCACCAGTGACTATCGGGACAGTCGAAATGAGCAGTTCTTC. The chain carries TRBV24-1 and TRBJ2-1, with 7 bases fitting TRBD1. The length of the CDR3 is 15 residues. V was pared by 4 bases and J by 7 bases, with 9 bases of the junction left unmatched. CDR1 is KGHDR, CDR2 SFDVKD, per germline.

This clonotype has a count of ten or more. This chain connects TRBV7-2 to TRBJ1-6, with D perhaps TRBD1 (6 bases). Germline CDR1 is SGHTA and CDR2 is FQGNSA. The V gene lost 1 base and the J gene lost 7 bases, with 11 bases spanning the gap. There are 15 residues in the CDR3. For the CDR3, the DNA is TGTGCCAGCAGCTTAGTTACAGGGCTGAATTCACCCCTCCACTTT. This codes for CASSLVTGLNSPLHF. Variable domain in full (rest from reference TRBV7-2 and TRBJ1-6): GAGVSQSPSNKVTEKGKDVELRCDPISGHTALYWYRQSLGQGLEFLIYFQGNSAPDKSGLPSDRFSAERTGGSVSTLTIQRTQQEDSAVYLCASSLVTGLNSPLHFGNGTRLTVT.

J is TRBJ2-7 and V is TRBV5-1; the match to TRBD1 covers 11 bases. V trimming: 1 base; J trimming: 4 bases; junction bases outside the gene matches: 4. Germline lookup yields CDR1 SGHRS and CDR2 YFSETQ. CDR3 size: 15 residues. The CDR3 reads CASSLWTGGGYEQYF. CDR3 coding DNA: TGCGCCAGCAGCTTGTGGACAGGGGGCGGGTACGAGCAGTACTTC.

This clonotype was observed a few times. The V and J genes are TRBV5-1 and TRBJ2-5; the D gene is possibly TRBD1 (5 bases). Germline-derived CDR1 and CDR2 are SGHRS and YFSETQ. V was shortened by 4 bases and J by 5 bases, with 9 bases between the two germline ends. This CDR3 comprises 12 residues. The CDR3 coding sequence is TGCGCCAGCAGCGGGGCGCTCGAGACCCAGTACTTC. Protein product: CASSGALETQYF.

This chain connects TRBV10-2 to TRBJ2-7; D is perhaps TRBD1 or TRBD2 (6 bases each). The germline CDR1 and CDR2 sequences are WSHSY and SAAADI. V was cut by 3 bases and J by 3 bases, with 15 bases left in between. The CDR3 runs to 15 residues. CDR3 sequence: CASSDLGHSGYEQYF. Written as DNA, the CDR3 is TGCGCCAGCAGTGATCTGGGACATAGCGGCTACGAGCAGTACTTC.

The rearrangement uses TRBV6-1 and TRBJ2-1; unclear D gene. The germline V gene encodes CDR1 MNHNS and CDR2 SASEGT. V was cut by 1 base and J by 0 bases, with 7 bases left in between. There are 15 residues in the CDR3. The CDR3, as DNA: TGTGCCAGCAGTGAAGTCCGGGCCTCCTACAATGAGCAGTTCTTC. Translated: CASSEVRASYNEQFF.

For the CDR3, the DNA is TGCAGTGCTAGAGAGGGACTCCCCGCCTTTCAGTACTTC. Encoded protein: CSAREGLPAFQYF. The rearrangement uses TRBV20-1 and TRBJ2-7; TRBD2 might be the D (6 bases). This CDR3 has 13 amino acids. The germline CDR1 and CDR2 sequences are DFQATT and SNEGSKA (reference sequence). Trimming cost V 0 bases and J 10 bases, with 16 bases left between them.

V and J are TRBV7-2 and TRBJ2-5, with D possibly TRBD1 on 6 matching bases. Trimming removed 9 bases at V and 1 base at J, with 12 bases between. CDR3 length equals 13 residues. Germline V CDR1 and CDR2: SGHTA, FQGNSA. The CDR3 region has the DNA TGTGCCAGAAGGGGGAGCGGCCAAGAGACCCAGTACTTC. Its protein product is CARRGSGQETQYF.

V usage is TRBV7-9 and J usage is TRBJ2-1; D gene uncertain. The germline V gene has CDR1 SEHNR and CDR2 FQNEAQ (reference sequence). The ends were cut back, 8 bases at V and 9 bases at J, with 14 bases in the middle. The CDR3 is 12 residues long. The CDR3 spells CASRSMVGEQFF. CDR3 coding DNA: TGTGCCAGCCGTTCCATGGTGGGTGAGCAGTTCTTC.

There are a few counts of this clonotype. This chain links TRBV12-3 or TRBV12-4 with TRBJ2-3; 7 bases align to TRBD2. The CDR3 extends over 12 amino acids. Trimming removed 3 bases from V and 7 bases from J; junction bases left unmatched: 1. CDR3 region: CASSLGLNTQYF. For the CDR3, the DNA is TGTGCCAGCAGTTTGGGACTAAATACGCAGTATTTT.

The V gene is TRBV19, the J gene TRBJ1-1; D is possibly TRBD1 (5 bases). The V end lost 1 base, the J end lost 3 bases, and 15 bases lay between the germline ends. Germline V CDR1 and CDR2: LNHDA, SQIVND (reference sequence). The CDR3 contains 16 residues. In DNA form, the CDR3 reads TGTGCCAGTAGTATAGTGACAGCTGTGCCCTACACTGAAGCTTTCTTT. This translates into CASSIVTAVPYTEAFF.